The 22 T cell receptor beta chains in this list originate from one sample, sequenced in a study of blood T cell dynamics during melanoma immunotherapy. Sequencing was performed with immunoSEQ multiplex PCR; in TCRdb, only in-frame clones are kept and a portion is missing. Found here are more than 6,000 clones, 75% to 90% of them singletons; the top ten hold about 35%. The time point is: pre-treatment baseline. Here the sequenced sample was blood, taken from a patient treated with checkpoint blockade. These TCRs come from a human donor with melanoma. Some clones in this sample may be carry-over from other donors' samples.

This chain uses TRBV30 with TRBJ1-3; D gene ambiguous. V was trimmed by 1 base and J by 2 bases, leaving 9 bases between them. The CDR3 spans 14 residues. From germline, CDR1 is GTSNPN and CDR2 SVGIG (reference sequence). The CDR3 DNA sequence: TGTGCCTGGAGTGGTTGGCCGGCTGGAAACACCATATATTTT. Its translation: CAWSGWPAGNTIYF.

The chain combines TRBV6-5 with TRBJ2-7, with TRBD1 matching over 11 bases. This CDR3 contains 14 residues. V lost 6 bases and J lost 1; bases outside the gene matches: 2. Germline CDR1 MNHEY, CDR2 SVGAGI. The CDR3 loop is CASRGQGVSYEQYF. CDR3 DNA sequence: TGTGCCAGCAGGGGACAGGGGGTGTCCTACGAGCAGTACTTC.

The gene calls are TRBV9 and TRBJ2-2; 8 positions agree with TRBD1. The CDR3 totals 14 residues. V lost 5 bases and J lost 7; bases outside the gene matches: 7. CDR1 is SGDLS and CDR2 is YYNGEE in the germline V gene. The CDR3 DNA reads TGTGCCAGCAGGCCAGGGGGCTCTGTCGGGGAGCTGTTTTTT. Translated: CASRPGGSVGELFF.

The V gene is TRBV4-1, the J gene TRBJ2-7, with D possibly TRBD1 on 6 matching bases. In germline, CDR1 is MGHRA, CDR2 YSYEKL. The ends were cut back, 2 bases at V and 2 bases at J, with 13 bases in the middle. The CDR3 extends over 15 amino acids. CDR3 amino acids: CASSQKAGQTYEQYF. DNA of the CDR3: TGCGCCAGCAGCCAAAAGGCAGGACAGACCTACGAGCAGTACTTC.

This clone was picked up one time. J is TRBJ1-3 and V is TRBV7-2, with D unclear. Per the germline V gene, CDR1 is SGHTA and CDR2 is FQGNSA. The length of the CDR3 is 15 residues. Deletions cut 1 base from V and 4 bases from J, with 11 bases between. The CDR3 coding sequence is TGTGCCAGCAGCTTAGGAGGAGCCCTGGGAAACACCATATATTTT. Its protein product is CASSLGGALGNTIYF.

The DNA for the CDR3 is TGTGCCAGCAGTGTCCGGGGGTCCTACACTGAAGCTTTCTTT. Translation gives CASSVRGSYTEAFF. The gene calls are TRBV6-1 and TRBJ1-1; D possibly corresponds to TRBD1 (5 bases). This CDR3 has 14 residues. Trimming left V 4 bases short and J 3 bases short, with 12 bases between. Germline lookup yields CDR1 MNHNS and CDR2 SASEGT.

This clone appeared a single time. This chain connects TRBV15 to TRBJ2-5; perhaps D is TRBD1 or TRBD2 (5 bases each). Germline CDR1 reads LNHNV; CDR2 reads YYDKDF (reference sequence). This CDR3 has 13 amino acids. V lost 3 bases, J lost 1 base, and 6 bases lay in between. The CDR3 loop is CATSSGTQETQYF. CDR3 DNA sequence: TGTGCCACCAGCAGCGGGACCCAAGAGACCCAGTACTTC.

This clone was counted between two and nine times. CDR3 in DNA: TGTGCCAGCAGTGAATTCCGGGCTAGCACCGGGGAGCTGTTTTTT. This sequence encodes CASSEFRASTGELFF. The rearrangement uses TRBV6-1 and TRBJ2-2; no clear D. Germline V gene lookup returns CDR1 MNHNS and CDR2 SASEGT. This CDR3 is built from 15 residues. V dropped 2 bases and J dropped 4 bases, with 11 bases sitting between them.

V usage is TRBV19 and J usage is TRBJ2-6, with 7 bases identical to TRBD2. CDR3 length: 18 residues. J gave up 1 base and V 5 bases, and 11 bases lay outside the gene matches. The germline V gene encodes CDR1 LNHDA and CDR2 SQIVND (reference sequence). For the CDR3, the DNA is TGTGCCAGTAGTGCGAACAGCCCGGGAGGATCTGGGGCCAACGTCCTGACTTTC. Encoded protein: CASSANSPGGSGANVLTF. Full variable domain (outside the CDR3, taken from reference TRBV19 and TRBJ2-6): DGGITQSPKYLFRKEGQNVTLSCEQNLNHDAMYWYRQDPGQGLRLIYYSQIVNDFQKGDIAEGYSVSREKKESFPLTVTSAQKNPTAFYLCASSANSPGGSGANVLTFGAGSRLTVL.

The CDR3 sequence is CASSPAGHDTDTQYF. The CDR3 region has the DNA TGTGCCAGCAGCCCAGCGGGGCATGACACAGATACGCAGTATTTT. The gene calls are TRBV11-2 and TRBJ2-3; 7 nucleotides agree with TRBD2. V lost 5 bases, J lost 2 bases, and 7 bases stayed unmatched. The CDR3 length is 15 residues. Germline CDR1 is SGHAT and CDR2 is FQNNGV.

This sequence joins TRBV11-3 and TRBJ2-3; D not resolved. CDR3 size: 15 residues. With 2 bases removed from V and 3 bases from J, the gap between germline ends came to 12 bases. The germline CDR1 and CDR2 sequences are SGHNT and YENEEA. CDR3 amino acids: CASSLSLSRTDTQYF. CDR3 bases: TGTGCCAGCAGCTTAAGCCTGAGCCGAACAGATACGCAGTATTTT.

The V call is TRBV28, the J call TRBJ1-2, with a possible D match to TRBD1 (5 bases). The V and J ends lost 2 bases and 7 bases respectively, with 17 bases between them. CDR1 and CDR2 from the germline V gene are MDHEN and SYDVKM. The CDR3 sequence is 15 residues long. Here the CDR3 DNA reads TGTGCCAGCAGTTTACTCCGATGGGGCGCTTCTGGCTACACCTTC. Protein sequence: CASSLLRWGASGYTF.

This clone has more than one count but fewer than ten. The rearrangement uses TRBV2 and TRBJ2-7; 7 bases align to TRBD1. Germline V CDR1 and CDR2: SNHLY, FYNNEI. This CDR3 contains 16 residues. J was trimmed by 2 bases and V by 7 bases; bases with no gene match: 14. Here the CDR3 reads CASTKPPTGWTYEQYF. CDR3 in DNA: TGTGCCAGCACCAAGCCCCCGACAGGGTGGACCTACGAGCAGTACTTC.

This clone was seen a handful of times. The chain uses TRBV4-1 and TRBJ1-2; unclear D gene. Germline values: CDR1 MGHRA, CDR2 YSYEKL. The CDR3 totals 15 residues. V was cut by 0 bases and J by 4 bases, with 12 bases left in between. This chain's CDR3 is CASSQDSGGRYGYTF. Here the CDR3 DNA reads TGCGCCAGCAGCCAAGATTCCGGCGGTCGCTATGGCTACACCTTC.

The chain links TRBV18 to TRBJ2-5; 9 bases line up with TRBD1. The V gene's germline CDR1 is KGHSH and CDR2 LQKENI. There are 16 residues in the CDR3. Trimming cost V 2 bases and J 5 bases; bases outside gene matches: 9. CDR3 in DNA: TGTGCCAGCTCACCATTCGAACAGGGGGCGATGGAGACCCAGTACTTC. It codes for CASSPFEQGAMETQYF.

The chain is built from TRBV2 and TRBJ2-3, with D perhaps matching TRBD2 (5 bases). V gave up 4 bases and J gave up 4 bases, with 18 bases separating them. This CDR3 region has 16 residues. Per germline, CDR1 SNHLY and CDR2 FYNNEI. The CDR3 reads CASSGRAVGRPDTQYF. The CDR3 nucleotides read TGTGCCAGCAGTGGGCGGGCGGTTGGTCGGCCAGATACGCAGTATTTT.

This clone occurred once. This chain connects TRBV5-1 to TRBJ2-5; TRBD1 might be the D (5 bases). CDR3 size: 15 residues. V lost 1 base, J lost 7 bases, and 17 bases lay in between. The germline V gene encodes CDR1 SGHRS and CDR2 YFSETQ. Here the CDR3 reads CASSLQDISVGTQYF. The CDR3 nucleotides are TGCGCCAGCAGCTTGCAGGACATTTCTGTTGGGACCCAGTACTTC.

A few counts support this clone. Here the CDR3 DNA reads TGCGCCAGCAGCAAAGAACAGGTTAGAAAACAATACTACACCTTC. Protein product: CASSKEQVRKQYYTF. This rearrangement joins TRBV10-2 to TRBJ1-2; D possibly corresponds to TRBD1 (5 bases). V lost 6 bases, J lost 10 bases, and 24 bases lay in between. Germline-derived CDR1 and CDR2 are WSHSY and SAAADI. The CDR3 is 15 residues long.

The genes are TRBV6-1 and TRBJ1-6, with 7 bases identical to TRBD1. Germline CDR1 reads MNHNS; CDR2 reads SASEGT. The CDR3 loop spans 14 amino acids. J lost 10 bases, V lost 7 bases, and 10 bases had no gene match. The chain's CDR3 is CASIDSGGGSPLHF. The CDR3 DNA reads TGTGCCAGCATCGACTCAGGGGGGGGATCACCCCTCCACTTT.

V gene TRBV18 combines with J gene TRBJ1-5; maybe TRBD1 (5 bases). Trimming stripped 2 bases from V and 5 bases from J, with 13 bases between. CDR1 is KGHSH and CDR2 is LQKENI in the germline V gene. CDR3 length equals 15 residues. The CDR3 sequence: CASSPDSEPYQPQHF. DNA for the CDR3: TGTGCCAGCTCACCAGACAGTGAACCTTATCAGCCCCAGCATTTT.

The CDR3: CASTPRIGGMAEAFF. The CDR3 region has the DNA TGTGCCAGCACCCCACGCATCGGGGGTATGGCTGAAGCTTTCTTT. This sequence joins TRBV2 and TRBJ1-1; possibly TRBD1 for D (5 bases). This CDR3 has 15 residues. Trimming stripped 7 bases from V and 6 bases from J, with 21 bases between. CDR1 and CDR2 (germline): SNHLY, FYNNEI.

The sample holds one count of this clone. The V and J genes are TRBV5-5 and TRBJ2-7; TRBD1 agrees at 7 bases. V gave up 4 bases and J gave up 6 bases; unmatched junction bases: 16. This CDR3 has 16 amino acids. The V gene's germline CDR1 is SGHKS and CDR2 YYEKEE (reference sequence). The CDR3 sequence is CASSSRQGSQGVEQYF. The CDR3 nucleotides read TGTGCCAGCAGCAGTCGACAGGGCTCCCAAGGCGTCGAGCAGTACTTC.